The 3 T cell receptor beta chains below come from one sample, sequenced in a study of OX40 agonist ivuxolimab in advanced cancers. The method behind the library was the immunoSEQ multiplex PCR assay. The immuneACCESS repertoire file appears here via TCRdb, limited to in-frame rearrangements. These files lack a portion of the clones; in checked studies, under half of the deficit traces to unresolved V genes, and the cause of the others is not known. The sample table lists 15,000 to 20,000 clones, approximately 80% of them with a count of one. The ten largest clones add up to around 15% of the sample. The input for sequencing was CD4+ or CD8+ T cells sorted from blood, taken in a trial of the OX40 agonist ivuxolimab. These receptors were taken from an adult with an advanced solid tumor such as melanoma, head and neck, liver or kidney cancer.

The chain couples TRBV29-1 to TRBJ1-4, with TRBD1 identical over 7 bases. Per germline, CDR1 SQVTM and CDR2 ANQGSEA. Losses at the gene ends were 6 bases for V and 7 bases for J; bases not matched to a gene: 8. The CDR3 has 13 amino acids. CDR3 nucleotide sequence: TGCAGCGTCGCTGACAGGGTTGGTGAAAAACTGTTTTTT. This encodes CSVADRVGEKLFF.

This sequence joins TRBV6-5 and TRBJ1-3; D might be TRBD1 (5 bases). The germline V and J ends were trimmed by 0 bases and 4 bases, with 13 bases remaining between them. This CDR3 is 16 amino acids long. Germline CDR1 MNHEY, CDR2 SVGAGI. CDR3 sequence (DNA): TGTGCCAGCAGTTACTCCCAGGGTCTTACGGGAAACACCATATATTTT. It codes for CASSYSQGLTGNTIYF.

CDR3 region: CASSEVGETQYF. As DNA, the CDR3 is TGTGCCAGCAGTGAAGTCGGGGAGACCCAGTACTTC. The chain carries TRBV6-1 and TRBJ2-5; D remains ambiguous. CDR1 is MNHNS and CDR2 is SASEGT in the germline V gene. This CDR3 contains 12 residues. V gave up 1 base and J gave up 5 bases, with 5 bases separating them.